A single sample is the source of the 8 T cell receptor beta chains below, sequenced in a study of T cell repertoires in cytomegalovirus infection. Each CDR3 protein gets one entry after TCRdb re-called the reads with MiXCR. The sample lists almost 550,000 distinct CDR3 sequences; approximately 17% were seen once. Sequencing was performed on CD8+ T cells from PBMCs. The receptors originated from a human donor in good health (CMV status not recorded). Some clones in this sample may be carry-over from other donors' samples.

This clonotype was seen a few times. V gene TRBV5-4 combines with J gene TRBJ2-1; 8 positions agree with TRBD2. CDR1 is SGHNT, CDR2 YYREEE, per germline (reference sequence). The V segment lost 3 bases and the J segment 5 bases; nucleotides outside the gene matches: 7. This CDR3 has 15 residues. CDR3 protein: CASSSWGGGNNEQFF. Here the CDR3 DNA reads TGTGCCAGCAGCTCCTGGGGCGGGGGGAACAATGAGCAGTTCTTC.

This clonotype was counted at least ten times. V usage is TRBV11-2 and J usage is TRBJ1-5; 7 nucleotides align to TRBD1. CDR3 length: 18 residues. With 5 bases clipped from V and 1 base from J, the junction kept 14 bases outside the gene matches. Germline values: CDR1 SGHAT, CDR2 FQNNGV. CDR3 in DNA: TGTGCCAGCAGCAAATCGACAGGGAGGAGGGGAAGCAATCAGCCCCAGCATTTT. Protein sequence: CASSKSTGRRGSNQPQHF.

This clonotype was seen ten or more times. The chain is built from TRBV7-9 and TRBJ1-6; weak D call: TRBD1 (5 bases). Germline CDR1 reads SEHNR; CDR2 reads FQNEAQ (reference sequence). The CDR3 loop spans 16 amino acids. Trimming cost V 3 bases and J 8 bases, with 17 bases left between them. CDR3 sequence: CASSLGGLDGDSPLHF. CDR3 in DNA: TGTGCCAGCAGCTTGGGGGGTCTCGACGGCGATTCACCCCTCCACTTT.

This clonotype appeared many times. In nucleotides, the CDR3 is TGTGCCACCGTCGGGGGCCTGGGGACTGAAGCTTTCTTT. This sequence encodes CATVGGLGTEAFF. The chain has TRBV19 and TRBJ1-1; D possibly corresponds to TRBD1 (6 bases). V was shortened by 10 bases and J by 5 bases, with 17 bases between the two germline ends. CDR3 length: 13 amino acids. Germline V CDR1 and CDR2: LNHDA, SQIVND (reference sequence). The full variable domain, rest sourced from reference TRBV19 and TRBJ1-1, is DGGITQSPKYLFRKEGQNVTLSCEQNLNHDAMYWYRQDPGQGLRLIYYSQIVNDFQKGDIAEGYSVSREKKESFPLTVTSAQKNPTAFYLCATVGGLGTEAFFGQGTRLTVV.

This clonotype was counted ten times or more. In DNA, the CDR3 is TGTGCCAGCAGCTTCGGGGGTACGTTTCAGCCCCAGCATTTT. Translating gives CASSFGGTFQPQHF. The V gene is TRBV7-2, the J gene TRBJ1-5; TRBD1 might be the D (5 bases). CDR3 size: 14 residues. V was shortened by 3 bases and J by 6 bases, with 12 bases between the two germline ends. Germline V gene data show CDR1 as SGHTA and CDR2 as FQGNSA.

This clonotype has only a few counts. The DNA for the CDR3 is TGTGCCAGCAGTGAAGAGGACAGGGTCGGTGAAAAACTGTTTTTT. It specifies CASSEEDRVGEKLFF. J is TRBJ1-4 and V is TRBV6-1, with 8 bases aligning to TRBD1. There are 15 residues in the CDR3. The germline V gene has CDR1 MNHNS and CDR2 SASEGT. The V gene end was trimmed by 1 base and the J gene end by 7 bases; junction bases not matched to a gene: 5.

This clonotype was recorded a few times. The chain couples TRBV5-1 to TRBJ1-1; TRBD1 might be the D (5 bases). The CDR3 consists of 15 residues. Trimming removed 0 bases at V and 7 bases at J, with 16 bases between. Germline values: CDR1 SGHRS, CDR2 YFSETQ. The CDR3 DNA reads TGCGCCAGCAGCTTGGCCGGGGACGGACGGTATGAAGCTTTCTTT. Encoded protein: CASSLAGDGRYEAFF.

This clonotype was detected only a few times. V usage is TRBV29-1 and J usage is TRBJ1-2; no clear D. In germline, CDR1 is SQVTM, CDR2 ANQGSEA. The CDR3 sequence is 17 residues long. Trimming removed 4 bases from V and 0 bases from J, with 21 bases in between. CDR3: CSVAGGERPLANYGYTF. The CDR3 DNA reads TGCAGCGTTGCAGGCGGGGAACGACCGTTAGCTAACTATGGCTACACCTTC.